Listed here are 14 T cell receptor beta chains from one sample, sequenced in a study of blood T cell repertoires in COVID-19. This table comes from immunoSEQ multiplex PCR, and its TCRdb copy is limited to in-frame clones, with some not included. The profile covers around 110,000 clones, with about 80% appearing a single time and around 7.6% taken by the ten largest. The sequenced sample consisted of peripheral blood. These receptors came from a man between 65 and 85 years old with active or convalescent COVID-19.

The chain joins TRBV18 to TRBJ1-2; tentative D call: TRBD1 (5 bases). The germline CDR1 and CDR2 sequences are KGHSH and LQKENI. This CDR3 comprises 14 residues. Trimming left V 1 base short and J 10 bases short, with 16 bases between. The CDR3 coding sequence is TGTGCCAGCTCACCACTGGGCAGGGCGATGGACTACACCTTC. This translates into CASSPLGRAMDYTF.

The chain has TRBV18 and TRBJ1-1; a possible D gene is TRBD1 (6 bases). The germline V gene encodes CDR1 KGHSH and CDR2 LQKENI. There are 15 residues in the CDR3. Trimming pared 2 bases from V and 8 bases from J, leaving 18 bases between. The CDR3 reads CASSPSIGGAPEAFF. CDR3 coding DNA: TGTGCCAGCTCACCATCGATTGGGGGCGCCCCCGAAGCTTTCTTT.

This clone has more than one count but fewer than ten. This chain joins TRBV6-6 and TRBJ2-3; D is undetermined. CDR1 MNHNY and CDR2 SVGAGI come from the germline V gene (reference sequence). The CDR3 spans 12 residues. Trimming stripped 0 bases from V and 5 bases from J, with 3 bases between. The CDR3 spells CASSYSRDTQYF. The CDR3 nucleotides are TGTGCCAGCAGTTACTCTAGAGATACGCAGTATTTT.

This chain connects TRBV28 to TRBJ2-7, with 9 bases matching TRBD2. Germline CDR1 is MDHEN and CDR2 is SYDVKM. This CDR3 is 15 amino acids long. Losses at the gene ends were 6 bases for V and 2 bases for J; bases not matched to a gene: 8. Written as DNA, the CDR3 is TGTGCCAGCAGACCGCGCGGGGGGGGAACCTACGAGCAGTACTTC. This codes for CASRPRGGGTYEQYF.

This clone has only a few counts. The J gene is TRBJ1-4, the V gene TRBV7-9, with D unresolved. V lost 1 base, J lost 7 bases, and 13 bases lay in between. Germline V gene sequence: CDR1 SEHNR, CDR2 FQNEAQ (reference sequence). The CDR3 has 15 residues. CDR3 region: CASSLVDGLREKLFF. CDR3 DNA sequence: TGTGCCAGCAGCTTAGTCGATGGACTGCGTGAAAAACTGTTTTTT.

This chain joins TRBV2 and TRBJ2-1, with 7 bases fitting TRBD1. Trimming took 10 bases from V and 1 from J; bases not matched to a gene: 4. Germline CDR1 SNHLY, CDR2 FYNNEI. This CDR3 has 13 residues. The CDR3 sequence: CATKGQSYNEQFF. CDR3 DNA: TGTGCCACAAAGGGACAGTCCTACAATGAGCAGTTCTTC.

The chain carries TRBV6-5 and TRBJ2-7, with a possible D match to TRBD1 (5 bases). The V gene lost 1 base and the J gene lost 0 bases, with 7 bases spanning the gap. CDR1 is MNHEY and CDR2 is SVGAGI in the germline V gene. This CDR3 has 14 amino acids. The CDR3 is CASSYYGASYEQYF. The CDR3 nucleotides read TGTGCCAGCAGTTACTATGGGGCCTCCTACGAGCAGTACTTC.

V and J are TRBV5-6 and TRBJ1-2; tentatively, D is TRBD1 (6 bases). V lost 5 bases to trimming and J lost 5 bases, with 13 bases between them. Germline V gene lookup returns CDR1 SGHDT and CDR2 YYEEEE. CDR3 size: 13 residues. As DNA, the CDR3 is TGTGCCAGCAGACGGACAGATCTATATGGCTACACCTTC. Encoded protein: CASRRTDLYGYTF.

The rearrangement links TRBV20-1 to TRBJ2-3; 9 bases fit TRBD2. The CDR3 runs to 16 residues. The V gene end was trimmed by 3 bases and the J gene end by 1 base; junction bases not matched to a gene: 8. Germline loops: CDR1 DFQATT, CDR2 SNEGSKA (reference sequence). CDR3 DNA: TGCAGTGCTAGTCCGTCCCTAGCGGGACGCACAGATACGCAGTATTTT. Its translation is CSASPSLAGRTDTQYF.

The CDR3 loop is CASSFGQQNSPLHF. CDR3 sequence (DNA): TGTGCCAGCAGTTTTGGACAGCAAAATTCACCCCTCCACTTT. This chain uses TRBV28 with TRBJ1-6, with D possibly being TRBD1 (6 bases). CDR1 is MDHEN, CDR2 SYDVKM, per germline. This CDR3 spans 14 amino acids. Deletions cut 3 bases from V and 7 bases from J, with 10 bases between.

V is TRBV27 and J is TRBJ1-1; the D gene is possibly TRBD1 (5 bases). V was clipped by 3 bases and J by 2 bases, with 7 bases between them. The CDR3 has 13 residues. Germline loops: CDR1 MNHEY, CDR2 SMNVEV (reference sequence). Here the CDR3 DNA reads TGTGCCAGCAGTTTGCAGGGTAACACTGAAGCTTTCTTT. Residues: CASSLQGNTEAFF.

The chain is built from TRBV5-1 and TRBJ1-2; no reliable D call. The CDR3 is made up of 13 amino acids. Germline CDR1 reads SGHRS; CDR2 reads YFSETQ. V was trimmed by 2 bases and J by 1 base, leaving 6 bases between them. CDR3 protein: CASSLESNYGYTF. DNA of the CDR3: TGCGCCAGCAGCTTAGAGAGTAACTATGGCTACACCTTC.

This chain connects TRBV4-3 to TRBJ2-3, with 10 bases that match TRBD2. CDR1 is LGHNA and CDR2 is YSLEER in the germline V gene. The CDR3 has 18 residues. Trimming took 1 base from V and 4 from J; bases not matched to a gene: 11. CDR3 region: CASSQGSRAGGQADTQYF. The CDR3 nucleotides are TGCGCCAGCAGCCAAGGAAGCCGAGCGGGAGGGCAGGCAGATACGCAGTATTTT.

V gene TRBV5-6 combines with J gene TRBJ2-1; D remains unclear. V was pared by 2 bases and J by 7 bases, with 7 bases between. This CDR3 spans 12 amino acids. Germline CDR1 is SGHDT and CDR2 is YYEEEE. The CDR3: CASSLNANEQFF. CDR3 nucleotides: TGTGCCAGCAGCTTAAACGCGAATGAGCAGTTCTTC.